Listed here are 29 T cell receptor beta chains from one sample, sequenced in a study of stem cell transplantation in POMP-related autoinflammatory disease. This table comes from immunoSEQ multiplex PCR, and its TCRdb copy is limited to in-frame clones, with some not included. The sample records some 68,000 clones, approximately 91% being singletons. The material sequenced was CD4+ T cells from PBMCs, taken after stem cell transplantation. The receptors stem from a human patient with POMP-related autoinflammation and immune dysregulation (PRAID). Some T cells may be supplied by the graft donor.

This rearrangement joins TRBV11-3 to TRBJ2-3, with 8 bases matching TRBD2. Unmatched junction bases numbered 5, after V lost 5 bases and J lost 4 bases. The CDR3 is made up of 14 amino acids. The germline gives CDR1 SGHNT, CDR2 YENEEA. The CDR3 DNA follows: TGTGCCAGCAGCCCCCGCGGGGGGTCAGATACGCAGTATTTT. This codes for CASSPRGGSDTQYF.

The chain has TRBV2 and TRBJ1-3; unclear D gene. This CDR3 contains 13 residues. V lost 2 bases, J lost 3 bases, and 5 bases lay in between. Germline V gene data show CDR1 as SNHLY and CDR2 as FYNNEI. The CDR3 spells CASSERIGNTIYF. CDR3 bases: TGTGCCAGCAGTGAACGGATTGGAAACACCATATATTTT.

The chain uses TRBV11-2 and TRBJ2-3; 9 bases align to TRBD2. Germline V lookup: CDR1 SGHAT, CDR2 FQNNGV. The CDR3 extends over 19 amino acids. Germline trimming cut 5 bases from V and 3 bases from J; bases unmatched to any gene: 18. CDR3 sequence: CASSKSFSGLASGTDTQYF. DNA of the CDR3: TGTGCCAGCAGCAAATCGTTTAGTGGACTAGCGAGTGGAACAGATACGCAGTATTTT.

This chain uses TRBV2 with TRBJ2-3, with 11 positions matching TRBD2. From germline, CDR1 is SNHLY and CDR2 FYNNEI. CDR3 length equals 17 residues. V dropped 5 bases and J dropped 2; count of bases not matched to a gene: 9. CDR3 DNA sequence: TGTGCCAGCAGTAACACACGGGGACTAGCGGTCACAGATACGCAGTATTTT. Its translation is CASSNTRGLAVTDTQYF.

The chain is built from TRBV10-3 and TRBJ2-7; possibly TRBD1 for D (5 bases). This CDR3 contains 15 residues. Germline CDR1 and CDR2: ENHRY and SYGVKD. Between the trimmed V and J ends, which lost 4 bases and 1 base, there was a span of 14 bases. This chain's CDR3 is CAISGGQLLSYEQYF. The CDR3 nucleotides are TGTGCCATCAGTGGAGGACAACTATTATCCTACGAGCAGTACTTC.

This rearrangement joins TRBV25-1 to TRBJ1-6, with D unresolved. The V end lost 1 base, the J end lost 6 bases, and 10 bases lay between the germline ends. Germline V gene sequence: CDR1 MGHDK, CDR2 SYGVNS. The CDR3 spans 15 residues. CDR3 residues: CASSESTVANSPLHF. CDR3 in DNA: TGTGCCAGCAGTGAATCCACGGTTGCTAATTCACCCCTCCACTTT.

This rearrangement joins TRBV12-3 or TRBV12-4 to TRBJ1-6, with D possibly TRBD1 on 5 matching bases. V lost 1 base to trimming and J lost 9 bases, with 7 bases between them. The CDR3 consists of 13 residues. CDR3 residues: CASSLGGVSPLHF. CDR3 sequence (DNA): TGTGCCAGCAGTTTAGGAGGGGTTTCACCCCTCCACTTT.

This chain joins TRBV4-2 and TRBJ2-2; D remains ambiguous. CDR3 size: 14 residues. Deletions cut 0 bases from V and 7 bases from J, with 9 bases between. Germline values: CDR1 LGHNA, CDR2 YNFKEQ. CDR3 DNA: TGTGCCAGCAGCCAAGAGTTCGGTGGCGGGGAGCTGTTTTTT. Its translation: CASSQEFGGGELFF.

The chain employs TRBV5-1 and TRBJ1-2; 11 bases map to TRBD1. Germline CDR1 SGHRS, CDR2 YFSETQ. This CDR3 has 15 amino acids. The ends lost 0 bases at V and 8 bases at J; junction bases unmatched: 6. The CDR3 is CASSLAGTGGLGYTF. CDR3 sequence (DNA): TGCGCCAGCAGCTTGGCCGGGACAGGGGGATTGGGCTACACCTTC.

The chain has TRBV3-1 (or the pseudogene TRBV3-2) and TRBJ2-1; 8 bases agree with TRBD2. The CDR3 is made up of 17 amino acids. With V trimmed by 1 base and J by 3 bases, 8 bases remained unmatched. Germline CDR1 reads LGHDT; CDR2 reads YNNKEL (reference sequence). The CDR3 sequence: CASSQVRGAGDYNEQFF. CDR3 sequence (DNA): TGTGCCAGCAGCCAAGTGCGCGGAGCGGGGGACTACAATGAGCAGTTCTTC.

The rearrangement joins TRBV6-1 to TRBJ1-1; D is uncertain. V gave up 1 base and J gave up 4 bases, with 16 bases separating them. The CDR3 is made up of 16 amino acids. Germline assignment: CDR1 MNHNS and CDR2 SASEGT. The CDR3 protein is CASSEGPIGSSTEAFF. CDR3 bases: TGTGCCAGCAGTGAAGGACCTATCGGGAGTAGCACTGAAGCTTTCTTT.

The chain joins TRBV5-1 to TRBJ2-4; D call uncertain. Trimming pared 0 bases from V and 6 bases from J, leaving 13 bases between. Germline lookup yields CDR1 SGHRS and CDR2 YFSETQ. CDR3 size: 15 residues. The CDR3 DNA sequence: TGCGCCAGCAGCTTGGATTCCTGGGGTATAAACATTCAGTACTTC. Translated, it gives CASSLDSWGINIQYF.

CDR3 protein: CASSVLGQGVGNTIYF. CDR3 in DNA: TGTGCCAGCAGTGTGTTGGGCCAGGGGGTTGGAAACACCATATATTTT. The chain couples TRBV2 to TRBJ1-3, with 7 bases aligning to TRBD1. The CDR3 spans 16 residues. Germline V gene sequence: CDR1 SNHLY, CDR2 FYNNEI. V gave up 4 bases and J gave up 3 bases; unmatched junction bases: 9.

This sequence joins TRBV18 and TRBJ2-2, with D tentatively TRBD2 (5 bases). This CDR3 region has 14 residues. V lost 4 bases to trimming and J lost 5 bases, with 11 bases between them. CDR1 is KGHSH and CDR2 is LQKENI in the germline V gene. This CDR3 is CASSQVTGTGELFF. The CDR3 DNA reads TGTGCCAGCTCACAGGTGACGGGGACCGGGGAGCTGTTTTTT.

This clone has a handful of counts. The chain combines TRBV6-6 with TRBJ1-6; D is possibly TRBD1 (5 bases). Per germline, CDR1 MNHNY and CDR2 SVGAGI (reference sequence). This CDR3 has 15 residues. Trimming left V 5 bases short and J 7 bases short, with 15 bases between. CDR3 in amino acids: CASSSPGTGNSPLHF. CDR3 coding DNA: TGTGCCAGCAGTAGTCCCGGGACTGGAAATTCACCCCTCCACTTT.

The V call is TRBV28, the J call TRBJ1-3; D perhaps matches TRBD1 (6 bases). The V gene's germline CDR1 is MDHEN and CDR2 SYDVKM. V was shortened by 5 bases and J by 3 bases, with 14 bases between the two germline ends. The CDR3 runs 15 residues. The CDR3 reads CASSRGGSGGNTIYF. In nucleotides, the CDR3 is TGTGCCAGCAGTAGAGGGGGTTCTGGTGGAAACACCATATATTTT. The whole variable domain, filled in from reference TRBV28 and TRBJ1-3, reads DVKVTQSSRYLVKRTGEKVFLECVQDMDHENMFWYRQDPGLGLRLIYFSYDVKMKEKGDIPEGYSVSREKKERFSLILESASTNQTSMYLCASSRGGSGGNTIYFGEGSWLTVV.

This clone was seen just once. J is TRBJ2-7 and V is TRBV5-4; 9 bases line up with TRBD1. The germline V gene encodes CDR1 SGHNT and CDR2 YYREEE (reference sequence). The length of the CDR3 is 15 residues. The trim removed 0 bases at V and 4 bases at J, leaving 5 bases unmatched. CDR3 loop: CASSLAGTGMYEQYF. In nucleotides, the CDR3 is TGTGCCAGCAGCTTGGCCGGGACAGGGATGTACGAGCAGTACTTC.

This clone was observed a single time. This chain links TRBV5-1 with TRBJ2-1, with D uncertain. V was shortened by 0 bases and J by 4 bases, with 8 bases between the two germline ends. This CDR3 contains 14 residues. Germline V CDR1 and CDR2: SGHRS, YFSETQ. The CDR3 DNA reads as TGCGCCAGCAGCTTGGCCTGGGAATACAATGAGCAGTTCTTC. The encoded protein is CASSLAWEYNEQFF. The entire variable domain, with the rest obtained from reference TRBV5-1 and TRBJ2-1, is as follows: KAGVTQTPRYLIKTRGQQVTLSCSPISGHRSVSWYQQTPGQGLQFLFEYFSETQRNKGNFPGRFSGRQFSNSRSEMNVSTLELGDSALYLCASSLAWEYNEQFFGPGTRLTVL.

The chain couples TRBV14 to TRBJ2-6; 10 nucleotides align to TRBD1. V was clipped by 4 bases and J by 0 bases; unmatched bases: 15. This CDR3 region has 21 residues. Germline V gives CDR1 SGHDN, CDR2 FVKESK. The chain's CDR3 is CASSPRDRGLIAYSGANVLTF. In DNA form, the CDR3 reads TGTGCCAGCAGCCCCCGGGACAGGGGTCTCATTGCTTACTCTGGGGCCAACGTCCTGACTTTC.

The chain links TRBV24-1 to TRBJ2-5, with D tentatively TRBD1 (5 bases). The germline gives CDR1 KGHDR, CDR2 SFDVKD. The CDR3 runs 15 residues. Trimming removed 2 bases from V and 2 bases from J, with 11 bases in between. CDR3 amino acids: CATSDSRVSQETQYF. CDR3 nucleotides: TGTGCCACCAGTGATTCCAGGGTTTCTCAAGAGACCCAGTACTTC.

Of note for this clone: At one boundary the junction diverges from the germline segment, which might be a read error. The chain has TRBV20-1 and TRBJ2-1; D gene uncertain. Germline CDR1 and CDR2: DFQATT and SNEGSKA (reference sequence). The CDR3 sequence is 11 residues long. The CDR3 region is CSAPSDNEQFF. DNA for the CDR3: TGCAGTGCCCCCTCCGACAATGAGCAGTTCTTC.

The chain has TRBV19 and TRBJ2-2; D call uncertain. V shed 6 bases and J shed 2 bases, with 10 bases lying between them. Germline V lookup: CDR1 LNHDA, CDR2 SQIVND (reference sequence). The CDR3 totals 14 residues. CDR3 coding DNA: TGTGCCAGTAGCGAGACCCAAAACACCGGGGAGCTGTTTTTT. Protein sequence: CASSETQNTGELFF.

CDR3 DNA sequence: TGCGCCAGCAGCTTCGGGGGAGGCCCTAATGAAAAACTGTTTTTT. This translates into CASSFGGGPNEKLFF. The V call is TRBV5-1, the J call TRBJ1-4; TRBD1 is a possible D gene (5 bases). Germline loops: CDR1 SGHRS, CDR2 YFSETQ. V was clipped by 2 bases and J by 3 bases, with 11 bases between them. This CDR3 is 15 amino acids long.

The gene calls are TRBV10-2 and TRBJ1-4; the match to TRBD1 covers 10 bases. The CDR3 has 14 amino acids. V lost 5 bases and J lost 5; bases outside the gene matches: 2. Germline V gene lookup returns CDR1 WSHSY and CDR2 SAAADI. The chain's CDR3 is CASSRTGGNEKLFF. CDR3 in DNA: TGCGCCAGCAGTCGGACAGGGGGGAATGAAAAACTGTTTTTT.

V gene TRBV24-1 combines with J gene TRBJ1-2; TRBD1 agrees at 9 bases. This CDR3 has 14 amino acids. V was pared by 4 bases and J by 6 bases, with 5 bases of the junction left unmatched. The germline gives CDR1 KGHDR, CDR2 SFDVKD. CDR3 loop: CATSDSDRGNGYTF. As DNA, the CDR3 is TGTGCCACCAGTGACTCTGACAGGGGGAATGGCTACACCTTC.

The chain joins TRBV5-1 to TRBJ1-6; D is possibly TRBD1 (5 bases). V was clipped by 4 bases and J by 11 bases, with 19 bases between them. The CDR3 covers 15 residues. Per the germline V gene, CDR1 is SGHRS and CDR2 is YFSETQ. Here the CDR3 reads CASSPAGGLNPPLHF. The CDR3 nucleotides are TGCGCCAGCAGCCCAGCCGGGGGTTTGAATCCACCCCTCCACTTT.

The chain carries TRBV28 and TRBJ1-3; D may be TRBD1 (6 bases). CDR3 size: 14 residues. V was shortened by 6 bases and J by 2 bases, with 11 bases between the two germline ends. Germline V gives CDR1 MDHEN, CDR2 SYDVKM. CDR3 in amino acids: CASSPHRAGNTIYF. CDR3 in DNA: TGTGCCAGCAGCCCCCACAGGGCTGGAAACACCATATATTTT.

This sequence joins TRBV5-4 and TRBJ2-5; D gene unclear. Looked up from germline, CDR1 is SGHNT and CDR2 is YYREEE (reference sequence). The V and J ends lost 0 bases and 5 bases respectively, with 5 bases between them. This CDR3 comprises 12 residues. Here the CDR3 reads CASSLESETQYF. DNA for the CDR3: TGTGCCAGCAGCTTGGAATCGGAGACCCAGTACTTC.

The chain joins TRBV10-3 to TRBJ2-7, with TRBD2 identical over 16 bases. Trimming cost V 11 bases and J 6 bases; bases outside gene matches: 19. Germline CDR1 and CDR2: ENHRY and SYGVKD. The CDR3 has 18 amino acids. CDR3 loop: CALRPGTSGREGPLEQYF. The CDR3 DNA sequence: TGTGCCCTCCGGCCCGGGACTAGCGGGAGGGAGGGCCCTCTCGAGCAGTACTTC.